This TCR beta chain was observed in a study of Ad26.COV2.S vaccination and SARS-CoV-2 variants. About the research overall: A COV1001 Ad26.COV2.S trial-arm participant provided the sample.

This CDR3 is 14 amino acids long. Germline CDR1 and CDR2: SQVTM and ANQGSEA. Trimming at V came to 5 bases and at J to 0 bases, leaving 7 bases not matched to a gene. Study-wide findings and caveats: Participants given vaccine showed non-spike TCR breadth similar to that of placebo recipients.

Points on this clone: As yet, its antigen is unknown.

The repertoire was sequenced with immunoSEQ multiplex PCR; TCRdb's copy has only in-frame clones and lacks some. The sample carries around 400,000 clones, roughly 90% recorded once. Specified treatment: about 20 received Ad26.COV2.S at low or high dose, single or two shots; several received placebo; per-sample allocation not given. Material that was analyzed had been drawn on day 63 after the first vaccine or placebo injection. This adult donor, from Boston, was 18-55 years old. The receptor was isolated from a person between 18 and 60 years old who received the Ad26.COV2.S COVID-19 vaccine or a placebo. V is TRBV29-1 and J is TRBJ2-7, with 7 bases that match TRBD2. The starting material was peripheral blood, obtained in a trial of Ad26.COV2.S vaccine versus placebo. CDR3 amino acids: CSVREGTSSYEQYF. In DNA, the CDR3 is TGCAGCGTTAGGGAGGGGACGAGCTCCTACGAGCAGTACTTC.